This TCR beta chain came from a study of tumor-infiltrating lymphocytes in primary liver carcinoma. Study-level background: The tumors, T1-T3 N0M0 lesions, were about 4.2 to 11 cm across. Notes on the study in general: It was observed that only about 7.5-25% of the top clones appeared in every one of the five tumor regions.

The tissue used was unsorted bulk material of about 19-31 mg. RNA and DNA were co-extracted from it with the AllPrep DNA/RNA mini kit. Subjects presented with primary liver carcinoma managed by surgical resection. HBV chronically infected the treatment-naive patients. The V and J ends lost 0 bases and 9 bases respectively, with 9 bases between them. The CDR3 spans 13 residues. Germline values: CDR1 LGHNA, CDR2 YNFKEQ. TCR beta cDNA came from around 500 ng total RNA, primed with a constant-region primer. Modified slightly, ARM-PCR produced TCR beta libraries over three nested multiplex PCR rounds. The study ran its first two PCR rounds for 9 to 10 cycles each, using TRBV1-TRBV30 forward primers and a C-beta reverse primer. TCRdb re-derived calls from the multiplex PCR reads in MiXCR, one entry per CDR3 protein. The sample has approximately 73,000 distinct CDR3 sequences; roughly three quarters are singletons.

This clonotype has ten or more counts. What it recognizes is unknown. This TCR came from a man in his forties with primary liver carcinoma and hepatitis B virus infection. V usage is TRBV4-2 and J usage is TRBJ2-1; D perhaps matches TRBD1 (5 bases). The specimen sequenced was liver tumor tissue from sampling region 4. Subset described: tumor region T4, right-lateral pole. Here the CDR3 DNA reads TGTGCCAGCAGCCAAGATTGGGGCGGTGAGCAGTTCTTC. Amino acids: CASSQDWGGEQFF.